The 28 T cell receptor beta chains listed next were all sequenced from one sample in a study of control samples from healthy donors and cancer patients. TCRdb's table, derived via immunoSEQ multiplex PCR, lists solely in-frame clones and lacks some. The sample gives 250,000 to 300,000 clones, roughly 80% of which show up once; roughly 13% is in the top ten. The sample taken for sequencing was PBMCs. The receptors come from a woman aged 55-70 years with lung cancer.

Only one count was recorded for this clone. This chain joins TRBV28 and TRBJ2-2, with TRBD1 identical over 8 bases. The germline CDR1 and CDR2 sequences are MDHEN and SYDVKM. The CDR3 sequence is 16 residues long. After removal of 7 bases from V and 7 bases from J, the junction contained 14 bases not matched to a gene. The chain's CDR3 is CASTSRDRLSIGELFF. The CDR3, as DNA: TGTGCCAGCACCTCCCGGGACAGGCTATCGATCGGGGAGCTGTTTTTT.

The J gene is TRBJ1-2, the V gene TRBV3-1 (or the pseudogene TRBV3-2), with D unclear. Per germline, CDR1 LGHDT and CDR2 YNNKEL (reference sequence). The CDR3 sequence is 13 residues long. V shed 11 bases and J shed 4 bases, with 17 bases lying between them. The CDR3 is CAAAFENGYGYTF. CDR3 nucleotide sequence: TGTGCCGCCGCGTTTGAGAATGGCTATGGCTACACCTTC.

The J gene is TRBJ2-7, the V gene TRBV28, with 7 bases identical to TRBD1. Per germline, CDR1 MDHEN and CDR2 SYDVKM. V shed 3 bases, J shed 3 bases, and the junction held 17 bases outside the gene matches. The CDR3 contains 18 residues. The CDR3 reads CASSFLGQTITPYYEQYF. The CDR3 DNA follows: TGTGCCAGCAGTTTTTTGGGACAGACTATCACCCCCTACTACGAGCAGTACTTC. Full variable domain (missing parts from reference TRBV28 and TRBJ2-7): DVKVTQSSRYLVKRTGEKVFLECVQDMDHENMFWYRQDPGLGLRLIYFSYDVKMKEKGDIPEGYSVSREKKERFSLILESASTNQTSMYLCASSFLGQTITPYYEQYFGPGTRLTVT.

The J gene is TRBJ2-7, the V gene TRBV30; 10 nucleotides align to TRBD1. J lost 6 bases, V lost 5 bases, and 4 bases had no gene match. CDR1 GTSNPN and CDR2 SVGIG come from the germline V gene (reference sequence). The CDR3 has 12 residues. In DNA, the CDR3 is TGTGCCTGGGACAGGGGGCCTGGCGAGCAGTACTTC. Amino acids: CAWDRGPGEQYF.

The chain combines TRBV19 with TRBJ2-7, with D perhaps being TRBD1 or TRBD2 (5 bases each). V was clipped by 4 bases and J by 6 bases, with 13 bases between them. The CDR3 covers 13 residues. Per germline, CDR1 LNHDA and CDR2 SQIVND (reference sequence). CDR3 DNA: TGTGCCAGTAGTAAACCCCAGGGAGTCGAGCAGTACTTC. It is translated as CASSKPQGVEQYF.

The chain couples TRBV6-5 to TRBJ1-1, with 9 bases fitting TRBD1. Germline V gene sequence: CDR1 MNHEY, CDR2 SVGAGI. The CDR3 spans 14 residues. Trimming at V came to 6 bases and at J to 3 bases, leaving 5 bases not matched to a gene. The CDR3 here is CASRADRGYTEAFF. The DNA of the CDR3 is TGTGCCAGCAGGGCGGACAGGGGCTACACTGAAGCTTTCTTT.

V is TRBV5-1 and J is TRBJ1-1; D remains ambiguous. CDR3 length: 13 amino acids. V was shortened by 5 bases and J by 1 base, with 9 bases between the two germline ends. Germline-derived CDR1 and CDR2 are SGHRS and YFSETQ. The CDR3 DNA follows: TGCGCCAGCAGGGCCGGGGAGAACACTGAAGCTTTCTTT. Its translation: CASRAGENTEAFF.

The chain is built from TRBV2 and TRBJ2-1, with D maybe TRBD1 (5 bases). This CDR3 contains 13 residues. With 6 bases removed from V and 2 bases from J, the gap between germline ends came to 8 bases. Looked up from germline, CDR1 is SNHLY and CDR2 is FYNNEI. CDR3 loop: CASRSRAYNEQFF. The CDR3 nucleotides read TGTGCCAGCAGGTCCAGGGCCTACAATGAGCAGTTCTTC.

Only one count was recorded for this clone. The gene calls are TRBV7-8 and TRBJ2-1, with D uncertain. CDR3 length: 13 amino acids. V was cut by 1 base and J by 5 bases, with 6 bases left in between. The germline V gene encodes CDR1 SGHVS and CDR2 FQNEAQ. The CDR3 nucleotides read TGTGCCAGCAGCTTAGGGCAGAACAATGAGCAGTTCTTC. Residues: CASSLGQNNEQFF. The full variable domain, completed using reference TRBV7-8 and TRBJ2-1, is GAGVSQSPRYKVAKRGQDVALRCDPISGHVSLFWYQQALGQGPEFLTYFQNEAQLDKSGLPSDRFFAERPEGSVSTLKIQRTQQEDSAVYLCASSLGQNNEQFFGPGTRLTVL.

The chain combines TRBV9 with TRBJ1-2; D gene ambiguous. From germline, CDR1 is SGDLS and CDR2 YYNGEE. The CDR3 has 15 residues. The V end lost 3 bases, the J end lost 8 bases, and 20 bases lay between the germline ends. CDR3 in DNA: TGTGCCAGCAGCGCCAGCCCCCATGACTTAGGGGGCTACACCTTC. Translated: CASSASPHDLGGYTF. Full variable domain (rest looked up from reference TRBV9 and TRBJ1-2): DSGVTQTPKHLITATGQRVTLRCSPRSGDLSVYWYQQSLDQGLQFLIQYYNGEERAKGNILERFSAQQFPDLHSELNLSSLELGDSALYFCASSASPHDLGGYTFGSGTRLTVV.

This clone was seen more than once but under ten times. Written as DNA, the CDR3 is TGTGCCAGCAGAGGACAGCTTGAAGCTTTCTTT. It is translated as CASRGQLEAFF. The V call is TRBV12-3 or TRBV12-4, the J call TRBJ1-1; tentatively, D is TRBD1 (6 bases). The V end was cut by 6 bases, the J end by 7 bases, with 9 bases between. This CDR3 is built from 11 residues.

The chain links TRBV11-3 to TRBJ2-1, with 11 positions matching TRBD1. Germline CDR1 SGHNT, CDR2 YENEEA. V shed 0 bases, J shed 8 bases, and the junction held 6 bases outside the gene matches. The CDR3 is made up of 16 amino acids. Here the CDR3 DNA reads TGTGCCAGCAGCTTAGAGGGGACAGGGGGAAGCGATGAGCAGTTCTTC. Translated: CASSLEGTGGSDEQFF.

The chain employs TRBV7-9 and TRBJ2-1, with no clear D. The V end was cut by 0 bases, the J end by 4 bases, with 10 bases between. The CDR3 loop spans 15 amino acids. CDR1 SEHNR and CDR2 FQNEAQ come from the germline V gene (reference sequence). CDR3 DNA sequence: TGTGCCAGCAGCTTAGCATGGGAAACGTACAATGAGCAGTTCTTC. Translating gives CASSLAWETYNEQFF. The full variable domain, completed using reference TRBV7-9 and TRBJ2-1, is DTGVSQNPRHKITKRGQNVTFRCDPISEHNRLYWYRQTLGQGPEFLTYFQNEAQLEKSRLLSDRFSAERPKGSFSTLEIQRTEQGDSAMYLCASSLAWETYNEQFFGPGTRLTVL.

The J gene is TRBJ2-3, the V gene TRBV2, with TRBD1 matching 7 bases. This CDR3 spans 14 amino acids. Germline CDR1 is SNHLY and CDR2 is FYNNEI. V dropped 6 bases and J dropped 4; count of bases not matched to a gene: 7. The CDR3 bases are TGTGCCAGCAGGGAAAACAGGGGCCCAGATACGCAGTATTTT. Encoded protein: CASRENRGPDTQYF.

On this clone: Additional DNA sequences in this sample encode the identical CDR3. The genes are TRBV20-1 and TRBJ2-4, with 7 positions matching TRBD1. Germline V gene lookup returns CDR1 DFQATT and CDR2 SNEGSKA (reference sequence). The CDR3 contains 14 residues. With V trimmed by 3 bases and J by 4 bases, 6 bases remained unmatched. The CDR3 nucleotides are TGCAGTGCTAGTGATAGGGGGCTGAAAAACATTCAGTACTTC. This encodes CSASDRGLKNIQYF.

The chain couples TRBV10-3 to TRBJ2-5, with 7 bases aligning to TRBD1. After removal of 4 bases from V and 5 bases from J, the junction contained 4 bases not matched to a gene. CDR3 length: 13 residues. Germline lookup yields CDR1 ENHRY and CDR2 SYGVKD. CDR3 nucleotide sequence: TGTGCCATCAGTGTAGGGGGCGGGGAGACCCAGTACTTC. The encoded protein is CAISVGGGETQYF.

The chain links TRBV12-5 to TRBJ1-1, with D unclear. V dropped 2 bases and J dropped 5 bases, with 24 bases sitting between them. CDR3 length equals 18 residues. Germline V gene sequence: CDR1 LGHNT, CDR2 FRNRAP. Here the CDR3 reads CASGLNPRQDYGRTEAFF. CDR3 coding DNA: TGTGCTAGTGGTTTGAATCCACGTCAGGACTATGGAAGGACTGAAGCTTTCTTT.

This chain uses TRBV7-9 with TRBJ2-3; maybe TRBD2 (6 bases). V lost 1 base to trimming and J lost 4 bases, with 12 bases between them. The CDR3 is made up of 15 amino acids. Germline V gene data show CDR1 as SEHNR and CDR2 as FQNEAQ (reference sequence). CDR3 bases: TGTGCCAGCAGCTTAGGGGCAGGGAGGCCAGATACGCAGTATTTT. The encoded protein is CASSLGAGRPDTQYF.

This clone was seen just once. The genes are TRBV10-3 and TRBJ1-4; D is unclear. The V and J ends lost 0 bases and 0 bases respectively, with 8 bases between them. The CDR3 runs 16 residues. In germline, CDR1 is ENHRY, CDR2 SYGVKD. CDR3 in DNA: TGTGCCATCAGTGAGTCGTTAGACACAACTAATGAAAAACTGTTTTTT. This encodes CAISESLDTTNEKLFF.

This clone was picked up one time. A read error may produce the germline difference seen at one junction end. Written as DNA, the CDR3 is TGCGCCAGCAGCCAAGGTGTCACACGACAGGACGAGATTTTT. Translating gives CASSQGVTRQDEIF. This chain uses TRBV4-1 with TRBJ1-4; D is possibly TRBD1 (6 bases). This CDR3 is 14 amino acids long. Germline V gene lookup returns CDR1 MGHRA and CDR2 YSYEKL.

V gene TRBV11-2 combines with J gene TRBJ2-5; no clear D gene. The CDR3 totals 12 residues. Trimming left V 2 bases short and J 5 bases short, with 6 bases between. Germline values: CDR1 SGHAT, CDR2 FQNNGV. The CDR3, as DNA: TGTGCCAGCAGCTTACTCTCGGAGACCCAGTACTTC. This gives the protein CASSLLSETQYF. The whole variable domain, filled in from reference TRBV11-2 and TRBJ2-5, reads EAGVAQSPRYKIIEKRQSVAFWCNPISGHATLYWYQQILGQGPKLLIQFQNNGVVDDSQLPKDRFSAERLKGVDSTLKIQPAKLEDSAVYLCASSLLSETQYFGPGTRLLVL.

The chain joins TRBV3-1 (or the pseudogene TRBV3-2) to TRBJ1-2; D not certain. The V gene's germline CDR1 is LGHDT and CDR2 YNNKEL (reference sequence). The CDR3 is made up of 13 amino acids. The V end was cut by 1 base, the J end by 8 bases, with 11 bases between. The chain's CDR3 is CASSQVLAGGYTF. In nucleotides, the CDR3 is TGTGCCAGCAGCCAAGTGCTGGCGGGGGGCTACACCTTC.

The chain has TRBV18 and TRBJ2-1, with 13 bases identical to TRBD2. V lost 3 bases, J lost 9 bases, and 8 bases stayed unmatched. CDR3 length equals 16 residues. Germline V gene data show CDR1 as KGHSH and CDR2 as LQKENI. The CDR3: CASSPGTSGVNGEQFF. The DNA for the CDR3 is TGTGCCAGCTCACCGGGGACTAGCGGGGTTAATGGTGAGCAGTTCTTC. The full variable domain, with the rest looked up from reference TRBV18 and TRBJ2-1, is NAGVMQNPRHLVRRRGQEARLRCSPMKGHSHVYWYRQLPEEGLKFMVYLQKENIIDESGMPKERFSAEFPKEGPSILRIQQVVRGDSAAYFCASSPGTSGVNGEQFFGPGTRLTVL.

This clone was recorded only once. The V gene is TRBV28, the J gene TRBJ1-2, with 7 bases aligning to TRBD1. V trimming: 7 bases; J trimming: 4 bases; junction bases outside the gene matches: 15. In germline, CDR1 is MDHEN, CDR2 SYDVKM. The CDR3 spans 16 residues. In DNA, the CDR3 is TGTGCCAGCACCTCTGGGGGGGGACAGATGATCTATGGCTACACCTTC. It yields the protein CASTSGGGQMIYGYTF.

The V call is TRBV5-1, the J call TRBJ1-3; D is uncertain. Per the germline V gene, CDR1 is SGHRS and CDR2 is YFSETQ. The CDR3 sequence is 17 residues long. Trimming removed 2 bases at V and 0 bases at J, with 15 bases between. CDR3 bases: TGCGCCAGCAGCTTTCATTCCGTTGGGAGCTCTGGAAACACCATATATTTT. This translates into CASSFHSVGSSGNTIYF.

The chain combines TRBV6-5 with TRBJ1-6, with D maybe TRBD1 (6 bases). CDR1 is MNHEY, CDR2 SVGAGI, per germline. V shed 6 bases and J shed 10 bases, with 19 bases lying between them. CDR3 length equals 15 residues. CDR3 residues: CASRRGAVDVSPLHF. CDR3 DNA sequence: TGTGCCAGCAGACGGGGGGCGGTCGACGTCTCACCCCTCCACTTT.

The V and J genes are TRBV5-1 and TRBJ2-2; TRBD1 agrees at 8 bases. V was pared by 6 bases and J by 4 bases, with 11 bases of the junction left unmatched. This CDR3 spans 16 amino acids. CDR1 and CDR2 (germline): SGHRS, YFSETQ. Here the CDR3 reads CASTPLGQGTTGELFF. The CDR3 region has the DNA TGCGCCAGCACCCCCCTCGGACAGGGAACCACCGGGGAGCTGTTTTTT.

The V and J genes are TRBV6-5 and TRBJ2-5; 8 bases agree with TRBD2. The V and J ends lost 6 bases and 4 bases, in that order; junction bases with no gene match: 4. Looked up from germline, CDR1 is MNHEY and CDR2 is SVGAGI. The CDR3 has 13 amino acids. CDR3 amino acids: CASSLGGGETQYF. The CDR3 DNA reads TGTGCCAGCAGCCTCGGGGGGGGAGAGACCCAGTACTTC.